The next 8 T cell receptor beta chains were all read from a single sample in a study of blood T cell repertoires in COVID-19. Clones were sequenced by immunoSEQ multiplex PCR, and TCRdb holds only the in-frame ones, with some missing. The sample has 45,000 to 60,000 clones, roughly 86% seen once; the top ten hold 16%. Specimen: peripheral blood. The receptors derive from a man in his 60s with active or convalescent COVID-19.

The chain has TRBV18 and TRBJ1-1, with a possible D match to TRBD1 (5 bases). Germline V gives CDR1 KGHSH, CDR2 LQKENI. This CDR3 has 17 residues. V lost 3 bases and J 1 base, leaving 18 bases between the germline ends. The CDR3 spells CASSPQMRTSSNTEAFF. CDR3 DNA: TGTGCCAGCTCACCCCAAATGCGGACATCCTCGAACACTGAAGCTTTCTTT.

V and J are TRBV7-2 and TRBJ2-1; 10 bases are shared with TRBD2. Germline CDR1 is SGHTA and CDR2 is FQGNSA. The length of the CDR3 is 15 residues. V dropped 5 bases and J dropped 4; count of bases not matched to a gene: 5. CDR3 protein: CASSPRTSGYNEQFF. As DNA, the CDR3 is TGTGCCAGCAGCCCCAGGACTAGCGGATACAATGAGCAGTTCTTC.

The chain employs TRBV5-8 and TRBJ1-2; D is unclear. Per the germline V gene, CDR1 is SGHTS and CDR2 is YDEGEE. V lost 1 base, J lost 4 bases, and 14 bases lay in between. The CDR3 extends over 15 amino acids. CDR3 sequence reads: CASSLRQAGGYGYTF. The CDR3 DNA is TGTGCCAGCAGCTTGCGGCAGGCAGGTGGCTATGGCTACACCTTC. The full variable domain, in which reference TRBV5-8 and TRBJ1-2 provide the parts outside the CDR3, is EAGVTQSPTHLIKTRGQQATLRCSPISGHTSVYWYQQALGLGLQFLLWYDEGEERNRGNFPPRFSGRQFPNYSSELNVNALELEDSALYLCASSLRQAGGYGYTFGSGTRLTVV.

J is TRBJ1-6 and V is TRBV2; TRBD1 agrees at 10 bases. V lost 3 bases and J lost 9; bases outside the gene matches: 5. From germline, CDR1 is SNHLY and CDR2 FYNNEI. The CDR3 runs 15 residues. The CDR3 loop reads CASSEEGTGASPLHF. CDR3 coding DNA: TGTGCCAGCAGTGAGGAGGGGACAGGGGCTTCACCCCTCCACTTT. The complete variable domain, with remaining parts taken from reference TRBV2 and TRBJ1-6, reads EPEVTQTPSHQVTQMGQEVILRCVPISNHLYFYWYRQILGQKVEFLVSFYNNEISEKSEIFDDQFSVERPDGSNFTLKIRSTKLEDSAMYFCASSEEGTGASPLHFGNGTRLTVT.

This chain links TRBV14 with TRBJ1-4; D may be TRBD1 (5 bases). CDR1 and CDR2 (germline): SGHDN, FVKESK. Trimming took 4 bases from V and 8 from J, leaving 11 bases between them. This CDR3 comprises 13 residues. The CDR3 nucleotides are TGTGCCAGCAGCCTCAGGGTAGGAGAAAAACTGTTTTTT. Translated, it gives CASSLRVGEKLFF.

V usage is TRBV10-2 and J usage is TRBJ1-5; tentatively, D is TRBD1 (6 bases). Germline lookup yields CDR1 WSHSY and CDR2 SAAADI. V was pared by 4 bases and J by 1 base, with 8 bases between. CDR3 length equals 14 residues. Here the CDR3 reads CASSVGQSNQPQHF. Written as DNA, the CDR3 is TGCGCCAGCAGTGTTGGACAGAGCAATCAGCCCCAGCATTTT.

In the case of this clone: Other DNA sequences in the same sample also yield this CDR3. The chain couples TRBV2 to TRBJ1-5; TRBD1 matches at 7 bases. In germline, CDR1 is SNHLY, CDR2 FYNNEI. This CDR3 region has 14 residues. V was pared by 1 base and J by 6 bases, with 3 bases of the junction left unmatched. CDR3 in DNA: TGTGCCAGCAGTGAAGGACAGGGTAGTCAGCCCCAGCATTTT. Translated, it gives CASSEGQGSQPQHF.

V usage is TRBV4-2 and J usage is TRBJ1-1, with 7 positions matching TRBD1. Per the germline V gene, CDR1 is LGHNA and CDR2 is YNFKEQ. The length of the CDR3 is 14 residues. Trimming cost V 3 bases and J 2 bases; bases outside gene matches: 3. The CDR3 sequence is CASSQGTENTEAFF. CDR3 nucleotide sequence: TGTGCCAGCAGCCAGGGGACAGAAAACACTGAAGCTTTCTTT.